This T cell receptor (beta chain) was recovered during a study of cytomegalovirus exposure and HLA in healthy donors. The overall study: As an earlier analysis found, around 170 million T cells yielded about 120 million unique TCR beta sequences.

CDR1 GTSNPN and CDR2 SVGIG come from the germline V gene (reference sequence). The CDR3 totals 11 residues. V gave up 8 bases and J gave up 6 bases, with 14 bases separating them. The PCR made use of 60 Vbeta and 13 Jbeta primers. Only in-frame clones appear in the TCRdb table, and some are missing; sequencing was by immunoSEQ multiplex PCR. The sample yields 80,000 or so clones, of which the top ten take up around 1.1%. Remarks on this clone: The antigen is not known.

Study outcomes and limitations: In a later analysis, common viral pathogens appeared linked to several of the most significant clusters. The authors assumed roughly uniform sequencing depth across donors for presence/absence analyses.

Material: PBMCs. The origin of this receptor is a woman between 25 and 40 years old in good health and CMV-seronegative. The chain employs TRBV30 and TRBJ2-7; a weak D match, TRBD1 (5 bases). CDR3 nucleotides: TGTGCCCTCTCGTTTGGGGCCGAGCAGTACTTC. Translating gives CALSFGAEQYF.